This T cell receptor (beta chain) was captured by sequencing in a study of shared clonotypes between healthy human individuals. Healthy HIV-negative adults with no recent acute infections or vaccinations were recruited as donors. As originally analysed: As immunoSEQ supplied junction-only sequences (without quality scores), filtering differed. The repertoire was sequenced with immunoSEQ multiplex PCR; TCRdb's copy has only in-frame clones and lacks some. V and J calls and clone size come straight from that table; D and trimming were deduced from the DNA. The table records fewer than 3 million clones, approximately 90% of them present only once. This clone turned up a few times. The CDR3 covers 14 residues. Germline-derived CDR1 and CDR2 are MNHNY and SVGAGI (reference sequence). The V gene end was trimmed by 5 bases and the J gene end by 4 bases; junction bases not matched to a gene: 7.

This sequence originates from a man aged 18 to 35 in good health. Some clones in this sample may be carry-over from other donors' samples. Sequencing input: naive CD4+ T cells from PBMCs. As to subset: CD45RA+ positively selected. The chain joins TRBV6-6 to TRBJ1-1; 7 bases align to TRBD1. The CDR3 DNA sequence: TGTGCCAGCAGTCGACACAGGGGAGCCACTGAAGCTTTCTTT. Protein product: CASSRHRGATEAFF.